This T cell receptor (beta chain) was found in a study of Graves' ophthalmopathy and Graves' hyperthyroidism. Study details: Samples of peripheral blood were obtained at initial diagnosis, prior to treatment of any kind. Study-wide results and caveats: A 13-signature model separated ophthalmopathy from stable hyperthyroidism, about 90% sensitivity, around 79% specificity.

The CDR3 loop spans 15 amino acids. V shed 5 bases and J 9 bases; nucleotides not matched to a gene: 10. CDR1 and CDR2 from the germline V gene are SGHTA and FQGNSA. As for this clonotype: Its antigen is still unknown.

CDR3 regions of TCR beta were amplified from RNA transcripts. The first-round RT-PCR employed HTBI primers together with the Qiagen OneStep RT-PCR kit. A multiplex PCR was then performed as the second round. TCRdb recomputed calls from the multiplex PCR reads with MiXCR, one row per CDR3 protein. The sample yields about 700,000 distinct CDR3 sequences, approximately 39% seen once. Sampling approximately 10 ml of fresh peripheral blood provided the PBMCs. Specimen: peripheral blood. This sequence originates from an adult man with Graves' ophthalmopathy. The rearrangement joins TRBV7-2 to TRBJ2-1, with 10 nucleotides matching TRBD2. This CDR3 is CASSQTLASGGEQFF. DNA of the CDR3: TGTGCCAGCAGCCAGACCCTCGCTAGCGGGGGTGAGCAGTTCTTC.